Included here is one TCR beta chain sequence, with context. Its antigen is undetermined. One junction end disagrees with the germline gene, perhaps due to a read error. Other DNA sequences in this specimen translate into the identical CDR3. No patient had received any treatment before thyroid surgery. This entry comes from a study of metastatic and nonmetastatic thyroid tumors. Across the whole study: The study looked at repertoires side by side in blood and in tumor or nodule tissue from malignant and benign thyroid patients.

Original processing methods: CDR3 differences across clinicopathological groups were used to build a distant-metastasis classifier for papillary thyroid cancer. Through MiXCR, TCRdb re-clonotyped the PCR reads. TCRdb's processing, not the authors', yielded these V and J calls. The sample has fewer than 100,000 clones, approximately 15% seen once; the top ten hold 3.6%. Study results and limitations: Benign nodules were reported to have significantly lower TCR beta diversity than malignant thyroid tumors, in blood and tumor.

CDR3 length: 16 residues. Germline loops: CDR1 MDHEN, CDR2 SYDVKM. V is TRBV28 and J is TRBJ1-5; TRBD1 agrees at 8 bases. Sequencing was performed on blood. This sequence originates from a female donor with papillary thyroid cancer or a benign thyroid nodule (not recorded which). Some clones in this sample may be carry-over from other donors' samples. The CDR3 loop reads CASSFSGGGSNQPQHF. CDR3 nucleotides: TGTGCAAGCAGTTTCTCAGGGGGCGGGAGCAATCAGCCCCAGCATTTT.